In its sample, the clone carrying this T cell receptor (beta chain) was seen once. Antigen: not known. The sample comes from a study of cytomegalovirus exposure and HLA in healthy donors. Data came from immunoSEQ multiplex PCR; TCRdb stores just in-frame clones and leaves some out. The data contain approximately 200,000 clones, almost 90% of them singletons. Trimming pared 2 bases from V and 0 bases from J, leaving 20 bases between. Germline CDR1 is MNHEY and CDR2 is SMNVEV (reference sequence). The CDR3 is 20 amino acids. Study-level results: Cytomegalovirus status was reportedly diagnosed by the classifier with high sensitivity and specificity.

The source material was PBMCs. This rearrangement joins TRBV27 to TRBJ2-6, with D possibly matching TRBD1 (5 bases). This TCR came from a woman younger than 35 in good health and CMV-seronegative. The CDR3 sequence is CASSLNPVAGRLSGANVLTF. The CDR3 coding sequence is TGTGCCAGCAGTTTAAATCCCGTCGCAGGGCGCCTCTCTGGGGCCAACGTCCTGACTTTC.